This passage covers 26 T cell receptor beta chains from one sample sequenced in a study of cytomegalovirus exposure and HLA in healthy donors. PCR primers comprised 60 Vbeta and 13 Jbeta primers. The method was immunoSEQ multiplex PCR; TCRdb's version includes in-frame clones alone and lacks a portion of them. The sample lists about 130,000 clones; 70% to 80% were seen once. Sequenced input: PBMCs. These receptors all come from a man aged 50 to 59 in good health and CMV-seronegative.

This chain uses TRBV18 with TRBJ1-6; D ambiguous. Looked up from germline, CDR1 is KGHSH and CDR2 is LQKENI. This CDR3 is built from 16 residues. The V end lost 1 base, the J end lost 0 bases, and 7 bases lay between the germline ends. For the CDR3, the DNA is TGTGCCAGCTCACCACGAGGGTCCTCCTATAATTCACCCCTCCACTTT. As protein: CASSPRGSSYNSPLHF. Combining the CDR3 with reference TRBV18 and TRBJ1-6 gives the whole variable domain NAGVMQNPRHLVRRRGQEARLRCSPMKGHSHVYWYRQLPEEGLKFMVYLQKENIIDESGMPKERFSAEFPKEGPSILRIQQVVRGDSAAYFCASSPRGSSYNSPLHFGNGTRLTVT.

V usage is TRBV18 and J usage is TRBJ1-3; D is unclear. Germline V lookup: CDR1 KGHSH, CDR2 LQKENI. V gave up 0 bases and J gave up 4 bases, with 10 bases separating them. The CDR3 is made up of 15 amino acids. The DNA for the CDR3 is TGTGCCAGCTCACCACCGTCGGGAGGAGGAAACACCATATATTTT. Amino acid sequence: CASSPPSGGGNTIYF.

This clone has only a few counts. The CDR3 nucleotides are TGTGCCAGCAGCGAGGGGGGGACAGATACGCAGTATTTT. The encoded protein is CASSEGGTDTQYF. This sequence joins TRBV7-9 and TRBJ2-3; TRBD2 is a possible D gene (7 bases). CDR1 and CDR2 from the germline V gene are SEHNR and FQNEAQ (reference sequence). V was trimmed by 5 bases and J by 3 bases, leaving 9 bases between them. This CDR3 region has 13 residues. Together with reference TRBV7-9 and TRBJ2-3, the CDR3 gives the full variable domain: DTGVSQNPRHKITKRGQNVTFRCDPISEHNRLYWYRQTLGQGPEFLTYFQNEAQLEKSRLLSDRFSAERPKGSFSTLEIQRTEQGDSAMYLCASSEGGTDTQYFGPGTRLTVL.

V usage is TRBV6-5 and J usage is TRBJ2-3, with TRBD2 identical over 12 bases. Germline trimming cut 4 bases from V and 4 bases from J; bases unmatched to any gene: 6. The CDR3 has 16 amino acids. CDR1 is MNHEY, CDR2 SVGAGI, per germline. Here the CDR3 reads CASSSLLAGGPDTQYF. In DNA, the CDR3 is TGTGCCAGCAGTTCCCTGCTAGCGGGGGGGCCAGATACGCAGTATTTT.

The chain carries TRBV6-1 and TRBJ1-3; the D gene is possibly TRBD1 (6 bases). The CDR3 has 15 amino acids. The germline V gene encodes CDR1 MNHNS and CDR2 SASEGT. V was clipped by 5 bases and J by 0 bases, with 11 bases between them. In nucleotides, the CDR3 is TGTGCCAGCAGTCTTACAGGGTTCTCTGGAAACACCATATATTTT. Residues: CASSLTGFSGNTIYF.

The chain carries TRBV5-1 and TRBJ2-1; 11 bases fit TRBD2. Germline CDR1 SGHRS, CDR2 YFSETQ. The ends lost 4 bases at V and 7 bases at J; junction bases unmatched: 7. This CDR3 is built from 15 residues. The CDR3 DNA follows: TGCGCCAGCAGCGAGGCTAGCGGGGGGATTAATGAGCAGTTCTTC. This sequence encodes CASSEASGGINEQFF.

The CDR3 coding sequence is TGCGCCAGCAGCCGGATGGACACGACCTATGGCTACACCTTC. This codes for CASSRMDTTYGYTF. The chain links TRBV4-3 to TRBJ1-2; maybe TRBD1 (5 bases). Germline V gene lookup returns CDR1 LGHNA and CDR2 YSLEER. This CDR3 is 14 amino acids long. V was trimmed by 4 bases and J by 4 bases, leaving 13 bases between them.

The chain uses TRBV6-6 and TRBJ1-4, with a tentative D call TRBD1 (6 bases). The germline V gene has CDR1 MNHNY and CDR2 SVGAGI (reference sequence). CDR3 length: 16 amino acids. V dropped 6 bases and J dropped 8 bases, with 22 bases sitting between them. CDR3 loop: CASSGPLQGGWEKLFF. CDR3 in DNA: TGTGCCAGCAGCGGACCATTACAGGGTGGGTGGGAAAAACTGTTTTTT.

The rearrangement links TRBV29-1 to TRBJ2-3; 7 bases are a match to TRBD2. This CDR3 has 14 residues. The ends lost 7 bases at V and 4 bases at J; junction bases unmatched: 11. Germline CDR1 SQVTM, CDR2 ANQGSEA. CDR3 coding DNA: TGCAGCGGTAACGAGCGGGGATTTTCAGATACGCAGTATTTT. It translates to CSGNERGFSDTQYF.

The chain is built from TRBV19 and TRBJ1-1, with TRBD1 matching 8 bases. This CDR3 contains 18 residues. The V segment lost 4 bases and the J segment 1 base; nucleotides outside the gene matches: 14. CDR1 and CDR2 from the germline V gene are LNHDA and SQIVND (reference sequence). CDR3 sequence: CASSSRTGNVAGNTEAFF. CDR3 nucleotide sequence: TGTGCCAGTAGTAGTAGGACAGGGAACGTCGCCGGGAACACTGAAGCTTTCTTT.

The chain has TRBV4-1 and TRBJ1-2; TRBD1 matches at 9 bases. The CDR3 consists of 15 residues. Germline values: CDR1 MGHRA, CDR2 YSYEKL. V lost 0 bases and J lost 8; bases outside the gene matches: 7. The CDR3 protein is CASSQEAQGAYGYTF. CDR3 bases: TGCGCCAGCAGCCAAGAGGCACAGGGGGCTTACGGCTACACCTTC.

The J gene is TRBJ2-3, the V gene TRBV9; D might be TRBD1 (5 bases). Trimming stripped 2 bases from V and 0 bases from J, with 10 bases between. Germline values: CDR1 SGDLS, CDR2 YYNGEE. This CDR3 is 15 amino acids long. The CDR3 region has the DNA TGTGCCAGCAGCGTTAGGGGCACGAGCACAGATACGCAGTATTTT. Its protein is CASSVRGTSTDTQYF.

The chain uses TRBV5-1 and TRBJ2-2; a possible D gene is TRBD2 (5 bases). CDR1 is SGHRS and CDR2 is YFSETQ in the germline V gene. This CDR3 spans 15 amino acids. V dropped 0 bases and J dropped 6 bases, with 12 bases sitting between them. The CDR3 loop is CASSLEGGGAGELFF. The CDR3, as DNA: TGCGCCAGCAGCTTGGAAGGAGGCGGAGCCGGGGAGCTGTTTTTT. The full variable domain, completed using reference TRBV5-1 and TRBJ2-2, is KAGVTQTPRYLIKTRGQQVTLSCSPISGHRSVSWYQQTPGQGLQFLFEYFSETQRNKGNFPGRFSGRQFSNSRSEMNVSTLELGDSALYLCASSLEGGGAGELFFGEGSRLTVL.

The J gene is TRBJ2-3, the V gene TRBV30; weak D call: TRBD1 (5 bases). V lost 0 bases and J lost 3, with 13 bases in between. The CDR3 contains 15 residues. CDR1 is GTSNPN and CDR2 is SVGIG in the germline V gene (reference sequence). As DNA, the CDR3 is TGTGCCTGGAGTGTAGCAGGGCGTTGGACAGATACGCAGTATTTT. It yields the protein CAWSVAGRWTDTQYF.

This rearrangement joins TRBV18 to TRBJ2-7; D is unresolved. The CDR3 consists of 15 residues. Trimming took off 2 bases at V and 0 bases at J, with 11 bases between the two ends. Germline CDR1 KGHSH, CDR2 LQKENI. The CDR3 DNA sequence: TGTGCCAGCTCACCAGCTCGGGTTAGCTCCTACGAGCAGTACTTC. Translated, it gives CASSPARVSSYEQYF. Using reference TRBV18 and TRBJ2-7 for the parts outside the CDR3, the full variable domain is NAGVMQNPRHLVRRRGQEARLRCSPMKGHSHVYWYRQLPEEGLKFMVYLQKENIIDESGMPKERFSAEFPKEGPSILRIQQVVRGDSAAYFCASSPARVSSYEQYFGPGTRLTVT.

This chain joins TRBV15 and TRBJ1-5; 8 bases match TRBD1. The CDR3 runs 22 residues. The junction had 22 bases not matched to a gene; V was cut back by 2 bases and J by 1 base. CDR1 is LNHNV, CDR2 YYDKDF, per germline (reference sequence). CDR3 amino acids: CATSRSGQGSLSLRGSNQPQHF. CDR3 nucleotide sequence: TGTGCCACCAGCAGAAGCGGACAGGGTAGCCTTAGCCTTAGGGGAAGCAATCAGCCCCAGCATTTT.

This chain uses TRBV4-2 with TRBJ1-2, with 7 bases that match TRBD1. Germline V gives CDR1 LGHNA, CDR2 YNFKEQ. The V and J ends lost 0 bases and 8 bases, in that order; junction bases with no gene match: 9. The CDR3 runs to 15 residues. The CDR3 region has the DNA TGTGCCAGCAGCCAAGATCGAGGGGGCGAAGGGGGCTACACCTTC. It is translated as CASSQDRGGEGGYTF.

The gene calls are TRBV9 and TRBJ1-2; possible D gene TRBD1, 5 bases. The germline V gene has CDR1 SGDLS and CDR2 YYNGEE. Trimming took 0 bases from V and 8 from J, leaving 14 bases between them. The CDR3 is 14 residues long. In DNA, the CDR3 is TGTGCCAGCAGCGTAGAAACCCACGGGGGGGGCTACACCTTC. This translates into CASSVETHGGGYTF. The full variable domain, its missing parts supplied by reference TRBV9 and TRBJ1-2, is DSGVTQTPKHLITATGQRVTLRCSPRSGDLSVYWYQQSLDQGLQFLIQYYNGEERAKGNILERFSAQQFPDLHSELNLSSLELGDSALYFCASSVETHGGGYTFGSGTRLTVV.

The chain has TRBV9 and TRBJ1-6; possible D gene TRBD1, 5 bases. The germline V gene encodes CDR1 SGDLS and CDR2 YYNGEE. The CDR3 covers 15 residues. V lost 0 bases and J lost 9, with 13 bases in between. The CDR3 sequence is CASSVAGRGGSPLHF. CDR3 sequence (DNA): TGTGCCAGCAGCGTAGCGGGGAGGGGCGGTTCACCCCTCCACTTT.

V gene TRBV11-2 combines with J gene TRBJ1-1; D remains unclear. Per the germline V gene, CDR1 is SGHAT and CDR2 is FQNNGV. The CDR3 extends over 16 amino acids. Trimming removed 1 base from V and 0 bases from J, with 12 bases in between. The CDR3 protein is CASSLGSWEMNTEAFF. The DNA of the CDR3 is TGTGCCAGCAGCTTAGGATCGTGGGAGATGAACACTGAAGCTTTCTTT.

V usage is TRBV2 and J usage is TRBJ1-1, with D possibly being TRBD1 (5 bases). From germline, CDR1 is SNHLY and CDR2 FYNNEI. The length of the CDR3 is 15 residues. V was trimmed by 6 bases and J by 1 base, leaving 15 bases between them. CDR3 nucleotides: TGTGCCAGCAGGGCCCAATCGACAGCGAACACTGAAGCTTTCTTT. Its protein is CASRAQSTANTEAFF.

This sequence joins TRBV7-9 and TRBJ2-7, with 9 bases lining up with TRBD1. This CDR3 contains 12 residues. With V trimmed by 5 bases and J by 6 bases, 2 bases remained unmatched. Per the germline V gene, CDR1 is SEHNR and CDR2 is FQNEAQ (reference sequence). CDR3 amino acids: CASSTDRGEQYF. The CDR3 coding sequence is TGTGCCAGCAGCACGGACAGGGGCGAGCAGTACTTC.

This clone was observed a handful of times. J is TRBJ2-2 and V is TRBV5-1; weak D call: TRBD1 (5 bases). CDR3 length: 16 residues. Germline assignment: CDR1 SGHRS and CDR2 YFSETQ. Trimming cost V 1 base and J 0 bases, with 10 bases left between them. The DNA of the CDR3 is TGCGCCAGCAGCTTGAAACAGGCGGCGAACACCGGGGAGCTGTTTTTT. Its translation is CASSLKQAANTGELFF.

V and J are TRBV6-1 and TRBJ1-1; D gene ambiguous. V dropped 7 bases and J dropped 2 bases, with 17 bases sitting between them. The CDR3 has 15 residues. Germline CDR1 MNHNS, CDR2 SASEGT. CDR3 region: CASNSRSVGNTEAFF. Written as DNA, the CDR3 is TGTGCCAGCAATTCGCGGTCCGTAGGAAACACTGAAGCTTTCTTT.

The rearrangement uses TRBV5-4 and TRBJ2-5; TRBD1 matches at 12 bases. Near its end, the DNA agrees better with TRBJ2-7, so the J call may be wrong. CDR1 is SGHNT and CDR2 is YYREEE in the germline V gene (reference sequence). The CDR3 totals 17 residues. The DNA of the CDR3 is TGTGCCAGCAGCTTGGGGGGTCCCGGGACAGGGGGCGACGAGCAGTACTTC. Its translation: CASSLGGPGTGGDEQYF.

The chain joins TRBV6-4 to TRBJ2-3; 9 bases match TRBD2. The CDR3 has 18 residues. V was pared by 0 bases and J by 1 base, with 8 bases of the junction left unmatched. Looked up from germline, CDR1 is MRHNA and CDR2 is SNTAGT. This chain's CDR3 is CASSDSMCRTSGTDTQYF. The CDR3 DNA reads as TGTGCCAGCAGTGACTCGATGTGTAGGACTAGCGGCACAGATACGCAGTATTTT.